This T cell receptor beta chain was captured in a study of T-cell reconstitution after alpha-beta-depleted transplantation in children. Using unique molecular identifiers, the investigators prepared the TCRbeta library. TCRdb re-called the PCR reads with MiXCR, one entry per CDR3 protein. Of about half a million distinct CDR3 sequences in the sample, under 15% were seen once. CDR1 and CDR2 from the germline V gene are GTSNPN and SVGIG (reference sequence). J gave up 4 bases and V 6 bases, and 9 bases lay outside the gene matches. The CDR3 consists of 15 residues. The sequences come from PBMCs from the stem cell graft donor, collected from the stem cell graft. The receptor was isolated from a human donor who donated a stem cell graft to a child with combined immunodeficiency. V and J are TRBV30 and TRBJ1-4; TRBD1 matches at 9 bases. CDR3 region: CACDRRGQGNEKLFF. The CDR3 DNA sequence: TGTGCCTGCGATCGAAGGGGACAGGGTAATGAAAAACTGTTTTTT. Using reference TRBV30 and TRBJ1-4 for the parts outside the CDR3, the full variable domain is SQTIHQWPATLVQPVGSPLSLECTVEGTSNPNLYWYRQAAGRGLQLLFYSVGIGQISSEVPQNLSASRPQDRQFILSSKKLLLSDSGFYLCACDRRGQGNEKLFFGSGTQLSVL.